Sequencing of this T cell receptor (beta chain) was carried out in a study of shared T cell receptors in the human thymus. This clone has a handful of counts. TCRdb keeps only in-frame clones here, not all; method: immunoSEQ multiplex PCR. The repertoire holds about 610,000 clones, roughly 90% seen once, with 0.0095% to 0.012% in the top ten. The germline V gene encodes CDR1 LGHNA and CDR2 YSLEER. The CDR3 is 12 amino acids. The ends were cut back, 3 bases at V and 4 bases at J, with 6 bases in the middle. This sample was also put to use in a study of human thymus T cells. That work states: Resected material from corrective heart surgery provided the thymus tissue analysed.

Material: thymocytes. The clonotype comes from a boy under two years old with a congenital heart defect. The V gene is TRBV4-3, the J gene TRBJ1-2; D not resolved. The CDR3 region is CASSHPTYGYTF. CDR3 nucleotide sequence: TGCGCCAGCAGCCACCCTACCTATGGCTACACCTTC.